The sequence of this TCR beta chain was determined in a study of cytomegalovirus exposure and HLA in healthy donors. As for the donors, each was a healthy bone marrow donor. The CDR3 spans 13 residues. CDR1 is MNHNS, CDR2 SASEGT, per germline. Trimming shortened V by 7 bases and J by 8 bases, and 17 bases separated the two germline ends. This PCR relied on a set of 60 Vbeta primers and 13 Jbeta primers. TCRdb keeps only in-frame clones here, not all; method: immunoSEQ multiplex PCR. Here the sample spans more than 110,000 clones, roughly 73% being singletons. The sample was PBMCs. The chain employs TRBV6-1 and TRBJ1-2; no clear D gene. The clonotype comes from a woman aged 40 to 50 in good health and CMV-seronegative. Here the CDR3 DNA reads TGTGCCAGCATGGTGTCCTTCGGGGTCGGCTACACCTTC. As protein: CASMVSFGVGYTF.